This T cell receptor (beta chain) was obtained from a study of cytomegalovirus exposure and HLA in healthy donors. The CDR3 spans 16 residues. Trimming took 5 bases from V and 0 from J, leaving 14 bases between them. Germline V gene data show CDR1 as SGHVS and CDR2 as FQNEAQ. General study points: The study designated 150 to 200 TCR beta chains cytomegalovirus-associated.

As concerns this clone: Its antigen is still unknown.

Assay: immunoSEQ multiplex PCR; the TCRdb copy retains only in-frame clones and omits some. The sample lists more than 80,000 clones, 88% occurring once. Material for sequencing was PBMCs. The chain is built from TRBV7-8 and TRBJ1-3; the D is unclear. The TCR sequence derives from a woman younger than 35 in good health and CMV-seropositive. CDR3 in amino acids: CASSLSGWNSGNTIYF. As DNA, the CDR3 is TGTGCCAGCAGCCTGTCCGGGTGGAACTCTGGAAACACCATATATTTT.